The sequence of this T cell receptor beta chain was determined in a study of cytomegalovirus exposure and HLA in healthy donors. Worth noting for this clone: As yet, its antigen is unknown.

Germline CDR1 is LNHDA and CDR2 is SQIVND (reference sequence). Trimming removed 5 bases at V and 6 bases at J, with 19 bases between. The CDR3 length is 15 residues. The study's findings and limits: It was confirmed in vitro that a few of the CMV-associated chains were specific for CMV antigens.

PCR involved 60 Vbeta and 13 Jbeta primers. Produced via immunoSEQ multiplex PCR; TCRdb's table is partial and in-frame only. This table holds roughly 150,000 clones, about two thirds found once. The sequenced material came from PBMCs. The clonotype was recovered from a man aged 25 to 45 in good health and CMV-seropositive. V usage is TRBV19 and J usage is TRBJ1-2; tentative D call: TRBD1 (6 bases). CDR3 DNA sequence: TGTGCCAGTAGTCGTCTAGGGGTACAGGGCCATGGCTACACCTTC. Its translation is CASSRLGVQGHGYTF.